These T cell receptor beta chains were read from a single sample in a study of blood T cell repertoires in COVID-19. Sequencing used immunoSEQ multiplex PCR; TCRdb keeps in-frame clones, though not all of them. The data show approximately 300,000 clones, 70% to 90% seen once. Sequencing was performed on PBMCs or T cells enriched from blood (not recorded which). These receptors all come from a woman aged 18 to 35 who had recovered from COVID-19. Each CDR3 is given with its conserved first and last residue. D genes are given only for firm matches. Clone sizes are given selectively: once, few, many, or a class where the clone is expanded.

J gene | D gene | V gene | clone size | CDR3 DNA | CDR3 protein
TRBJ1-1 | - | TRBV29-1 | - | TGCAGCGTTCGGGTCGCCAACACTGAAGCTTTCTTT | CSVRVANTEAFF
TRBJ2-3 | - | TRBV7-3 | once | TGTGCCAGCAGCTCTTACTCCAACACAGATACGCAGTATTTT | CASSSYSNTDTQYF
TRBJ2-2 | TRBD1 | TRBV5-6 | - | TGTGCCAGCAGCTTCGACAGGGATCAAGTCACGACCGGGGAGCTGTTTTTT | CASSFDRDQVTTGELFF
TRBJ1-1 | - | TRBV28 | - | TGTGCCAGCAGTTTACAGGTGTCGGACACTGAAGCTTTCTTT | CASSLQVSDTEAFF
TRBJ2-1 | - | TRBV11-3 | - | TGTGCCAGCAGCTTGGAAGGGGATGAGCAGTTCTTC | CASSLEGDEQFF
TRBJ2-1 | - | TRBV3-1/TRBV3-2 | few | TGTGCCAGCAGCCAATCCCTCGTAAACAATGAGCAGTTCTTC | CASSQSLVNNEQFF
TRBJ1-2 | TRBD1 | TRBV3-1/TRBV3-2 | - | TGTGCCAGCAGCTCGGGACAGCTTTTTGGCTACACCTTC | CASSSGQLFGYTF
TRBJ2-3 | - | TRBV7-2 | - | TGTGCCAGCAGCTTAAGGGGAGGCTACACCCCCACAAATACGCAGTATTTT | CASSLRGGYTPTNTQYF
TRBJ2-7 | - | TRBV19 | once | TGTGCCAGTAGTCTGACAGGGAGGACCTACGAGCAGTACTTC | CASSLTGRTYEQYF
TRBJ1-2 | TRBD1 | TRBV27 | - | TGTGCCAGCAGTGGTCAGACAGGGACTTACTATGGCTACACCTTC | CASSGQTGTYYGYTF
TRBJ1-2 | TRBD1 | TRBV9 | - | TGTGCCAGCAGCGTAGAGAGCAGGGGGAACTATGGCTACACCTTC | CASSVESRGNYGYTF
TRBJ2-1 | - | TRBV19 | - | TGTGCCAGTAGTATAAGAAATGCGTACAATGAGCAGTTCTTC | CASSIRNAYNEQFF
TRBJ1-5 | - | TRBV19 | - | TGTGCCAGTACGGACAACCGTCAGCCCCAGCATTTT | CASTDNRQPQHF
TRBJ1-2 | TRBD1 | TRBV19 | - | TGTGCCAGTAGAGTCTCTTATCCCCGGCAGGGGGCGACGTACTATGGCTACACCTTC | CASRVSYPRQGATYYGYTF
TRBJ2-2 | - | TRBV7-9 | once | TGTGCCAGCAGCTTAACAAGACAGGGAGGACGGACCGGGGAGCTGTTTTTT | CASSLTRQGGRTGELFF
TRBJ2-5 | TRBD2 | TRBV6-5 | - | TGTGCCAGCAGGCGCCAGCGGGAGGGAGTTCAGTACTTC | CASRRQREGVQYF
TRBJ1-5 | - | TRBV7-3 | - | TGTGCCAGCAGCTTAACGGGACACCTACCCAATCAGCCCCAGCATTTT | CASSLTGHLPNQPQHF
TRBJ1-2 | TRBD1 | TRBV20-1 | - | TGCAGTGCTAGTCAACTGTGGACAGGGGGCGCGGGGGACTATGGCTACACCTTC | CSASQLWTGGAGDYGYTF
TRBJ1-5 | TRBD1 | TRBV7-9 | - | TGTGCCAGCAGCTCACAACAGGGGAGCAATCAGCCCCAGCATTTT | CASSSQQGSNQPQHF
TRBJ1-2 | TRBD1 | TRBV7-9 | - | TGTGCCAGCAGCTCGGTTTCGACAGGGGATAACTATGGCTACACCTTC | CASSSVSTGDNYGYTF